This record covers a single T cell receptor beta chain. These data belong to a study of OX40 agonist ivuxolimab in advanced cancers. The assay was immunoSEQ multiplex PCR, and TCRdb's table has in-frame clones only and misses some. The sample yields under 20,000 clones, roughly 84% seen once. V lost 4 bases, J lost 4 bases, and 13 bases lay in between. Germline CDR1 MNHNS, CDR2 SASEGT. This CDR3 comprises 14 residues. The sequencing used CD4+ or CD8+ T cells sorted from blood, collected in a trial of the OX40 agonist ivuxolimab. The sequence came from an adult with an advanced solid tumor such as melanoma, head and neck, liver or kidney cancer. V usage is TRBV6-1 and J usage is TRBJ1-1; TRBD1 is a possible D gene (5 bases). The CDR3 loop reads CASSGPRAGTEAFF. The CDR3 region has the DNA TGTGCCAGCAGTGGACCCAGGGCCGGCACTGAAGCTTTCTTT.